This TCR beta chain was recorded in a study of T cells in Graves' hyperthyroidism and ophthalmopathy. The source material, RNA transcripts, was used to amplify TCR beta CDR3 regions. The TCR CDR3 first-round RT-PCR relied on the HTBI primer set. Using its own MiXCR run on the multiplex PCR reads, TCRdb lists one record per CDR3 protein. Among roughly 570,000 distinct CDR3 sequences listed, 15% to 18% were seen once. Patients counted as stable if ophthalmopathy did not develop within 18 months. This clonotype came up a few times. The material sequenced was blood. The receptor's source is a woman aged 25 to 39 with Graves' hyperthyroidism.

The chain's CDR3 is CASRLGHPNTEAFF. CDR3 DNA: TGTGCCAGCAGGCTCGGACACCCGAACACTGAAGCTTTCTTT. The V and J genes are TRBV28 and TRBJ1-1; a possible D gene is TRBD1 (5 bases). Between the trimmed V and J ends, which lost 6 bases and 1 base, there was a span of 12 bases. CDR3 length: 14 amino acids. Looked up from germline, CDR1 is MDHEN and CDR2 is SYDVKM.